This TCR beta chain was recorded in a study of beta chain features in type 1 diabetes. CD45RO/CCR7/CD25/CD127/CD95/CD27 sorting isolated CD4+ naive, central memory, regulatory and stem cell-like memory cells. Findings and limits, study-wide: Any HLA-type effect on TCRB rearrangement remained unresolved here. A PCR bias possibly favoring shorter templates would apply equally to patients and controls. The study found fewer insertions and more deletions at VDJ junctions in type 1 diabetes patients. Shorter TCRB CDR3s, moderately but significantly so, were found in Type 1 diabetes patients in all four CD4+ subsets.

Points on this clone: Its cognate antigen is unknown.

The CDR3 is 14 amino acids. Trimming pared 3 bases from V and 6 bases from J, leaving 12 bases between. Germline V CDR1 and CDR2: SNHLY, FYNNEI. Reverse transcription of all isolated RNA meant that expressed TCRB transcripts were sequenced. Sequencing was performed with immunoSEQ multiplex PCR; in TCRdb, only in-frame clones are kept and a portion is missing. The sample records 600,000 to 700,000 clones, 9.5% to 15% being singletons. This receptor was obtained from a man aged 30 to 45 with type 1 diabetes. The sequencing sample was made of naive CD4+ T cells from blood. The chain links TRBV2 to TRBJ1-5; D not resolved. DNA of the CDR3: TGTGCCAGCAGTGACCCCCGAGGAGTTCAGCCCCAGCATTTT. Amino acids: CASSDPRGVQPQHF.